This T cell receptor beta chain originates from a study of cytomegalovirus exposure and HLA in healthy donors. The CDR3 spans 14 residues. Looked up from germline, CDR1 is SGHNT and CDR2 is YYREEE (reference sequence). The J segment lost 6 bases and the V segment lost 6 bases, leaving 10 bases of the junction unmatched. Vbeta (60) and Jbeta (13) primers were used in the PCR. Produced via immunoSEQ multiplex PCR; TCRdb's table is partial and in-frame only. Among 150,000 or so clones, roughly 77% were seen once, and the ten largest hold approximately 8%. The sequence derives from a man aged 30-40 years in good health and CMV-seropositive. The sample consisted of PBMCs. The chain carries TRBV5-4 and TRBJ1-2; 8 bases line up with TRBD1. The CDR3 loop reads CASIEVQGADGYTF. In nucleotides, the CDR3 is TGTGCCAGCATCGAAGTCCAGGGGGCGGATGGCTACACCTTC.